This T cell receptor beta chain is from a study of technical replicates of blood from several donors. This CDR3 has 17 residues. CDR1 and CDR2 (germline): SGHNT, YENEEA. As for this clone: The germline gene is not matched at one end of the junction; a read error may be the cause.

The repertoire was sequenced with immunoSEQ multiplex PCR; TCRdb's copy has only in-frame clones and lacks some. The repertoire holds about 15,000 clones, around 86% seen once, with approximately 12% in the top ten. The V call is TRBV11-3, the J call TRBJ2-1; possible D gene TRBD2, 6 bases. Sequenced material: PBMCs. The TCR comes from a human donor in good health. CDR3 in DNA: TGTGCCAGCAGCCTAGATAAGGGGCTAGCGAAACACAATGAGCAGTTCTTC. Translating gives CASSLDKGLAKHNEQFF. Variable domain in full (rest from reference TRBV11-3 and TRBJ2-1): EAGVVQSPRYKIIEKKQPVAFWCNPISGHNTLYWYLQNLGQGPELLIRYENEEAVDDSQLPKDRFSAERLKGVDSTLKIQPAELGDSAVYLCASSLDKGLAKHNEQFFGPGTRLTVL.